This TCR beta chain derives from a study of beta chain features in type 1 diabetes. General study findings and limits: In every one of the four CD4+ subsets, TCRB CDR3s were moderately but significantly shorter in Type 1 diabetes patients.

The entirety of the isolated RNA underwent reverse transcription, so expressed TCRB transcripts were sequenced. Libraries were prepared by immunoSEQ multiplex PCR; TCRdb keeps only in-frame clonotypes and omits some of them. The profile covers 620,000 or so clones, with roughly 16% appearing a single time and approximately 0.093% taken by the ten largest. All of the sorted populations showed purity greater than 98%. The CDR3 has 13 amino acids. V was trimmed by 11 bases and J by 2 bases, leaving 16 bases between them. Germline-derived CDR1 and CDR2 are ENHRY and SYGVKD. To note about this clone: Antigen unknown.

Sequencing was performed on naive CD4+ T cells from blood. The sequence derives from a man aged 18 to 29 in good health. The genes are TRBV10-3 and TRBJ2-7; tentatively, D is TRBD1 (6 bases). The CDR3 nucleotides read TGTGCCGTAAAGACAGGAGAAACCTACGAGCAGTACTTC. Protein: CAVKTGETYEQYF.